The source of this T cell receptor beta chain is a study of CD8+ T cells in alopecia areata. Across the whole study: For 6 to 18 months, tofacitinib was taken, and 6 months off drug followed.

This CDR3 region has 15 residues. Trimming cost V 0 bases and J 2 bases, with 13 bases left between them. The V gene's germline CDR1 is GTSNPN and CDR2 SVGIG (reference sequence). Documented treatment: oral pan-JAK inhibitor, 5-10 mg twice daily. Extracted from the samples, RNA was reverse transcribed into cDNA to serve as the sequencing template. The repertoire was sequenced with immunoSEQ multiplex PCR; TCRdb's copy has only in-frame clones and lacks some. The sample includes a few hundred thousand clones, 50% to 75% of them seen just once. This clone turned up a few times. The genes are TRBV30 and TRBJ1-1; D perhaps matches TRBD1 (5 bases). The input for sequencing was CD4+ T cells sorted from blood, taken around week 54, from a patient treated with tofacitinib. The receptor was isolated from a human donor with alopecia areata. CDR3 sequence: CAWSVWGTPNTEAFF. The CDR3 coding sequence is TGTGCCTGGAGTGTATGGGGGACTCCTAACACTGAAGCTTTCTTT.